These T cell receptor beta chains were read from a single sample in a study of cytomegalovirus exposure and HLA in healthy donors. Clones were read by immunoSEQ multiplex PCR, and TCRdb kept only the in-frame ones, dropping some. The profile shows 200,000 or so clones, 82% of them singletons. The sample consisted of PBMCs. These receptors all stem from a boy aged 2 to 9 in good health and CMV-seronegative. Both conserved end residues are part of each CDR3. Fields, in order: J gene, D gene, V gene, clone size, CDR3 DNA, CDR3 protein. D genes are given only for firm matches. Clone size, where shown, is once, few, many, or a class for clones that have expanded.

TRBJ1-5 TRBD1 TRBV27 . TGTGCCAGCAGTCGACAGGGGGCGCGAGGTCAGCCCCAGCATTTT CASSRQGARGQPQHF
TRBJ2-1 TRBD2 TRBV2 . TGTGCCAGCAGTGAAGCTGCGGGGGGCCTACACAATGAGCAGTTCTTC CASSEAAGGLHNEQFF
TRBJ2-1 TRBD1 TRBV6-6 once TGTGCCAGCAGTGCGGACAGGGTCGCGAACAATGAGCAGTTCTTC CASSADRVANNEQFF
TRBJ2-7 TRBD2 TRBV27 . TGTGCCAGCAGCGCCGCGCCTCTAGCGGGTCCCAGCCGACGGGCCTACGAGCAGTACTTC CASSAAPLAGPSRRAYEQYF
TRBJ2-7 . TRBV7-8 . TGTGCCAGCAGCTTAGTATCAGGGGTCGAGCAGTACTTC CASSLVSGVEQYF
TRBJ2-7 . TRBV4-2 . TGTGCCAGCAGCCAAGTTGAATACGGGGGAGCGGGCGAGCAGTACTTC CASSQVEYGGAGEQYF
TRBJ2-5 . TRBV11-2 . TGTGCCAGCAGCGTACGACTGCAGGGGACCCAGTACTTC CASSVRLQGTQYF
TRBJ2-7 . TRBV5-4 once TGTGCCAGCGGCTCCGGGGGAGGAATCGAGCAGTACTTC CASGSGGGIEQYF
TRBJ1-6 . TRBV18 . TGTGCCAGCTCACCACCGGGGGGGGCTTCACCCCTCCACTTT CASSPPGGASPLHF
TRBJ1-1 . TRBV7-9 . TGTGCCAGCAGCCCTCAGGACAGCAGATACACTGAAGCTTTCTTT CASSPQDSRYTEAFF
TRBJ1-3 TRBD1 TRBV4-3 . TGCGCCAGCAGCCAAGATGGCCTCAGGGGGAACACCATATATTTT CASSQDGLRGNTIYF